Listed below are T cell receptor beta chains from one sample, sequenced in a study of Ad26.COV2.S vaccination and SARS-CoV-2 variants. Here immunoSEQ multiplex PCR was the method, and the copy in TCRdb shows in-frame clones only, minus some. The sample holds a few hundred thousand clones, around 82% seen once. Sequencing was performed on peripheral blood, taken in a trial of Ad26.COV2.S vaccine versus placebo. These receptor sequences come from a person aged 18-65 years who received the Ad26.COV2.S COVID-19 vaccine or a placebo. The CDR3 runs from the conserved cysteine through the conserved F or W. The D gene is left open where the match is weak. Some rows mark clone size as missing; the rest say once, few, many or name a class of expanded clone.

size,length,D,V,J,DNA,CDR3
-,16,TRBD2,TRBV5-1,TRBJ2-3,TGCGCCAGCAGCTTGTGGGCTAGCGGGAGTACAGATACGCAGTATTTT,CASSLWASGSTDTQYF
-,13,-,TRBV27,TRBJ2-3,TGTGCCAGCATGCAGGCGGGAATGGATACGCAGTATTTT,CASMQAGMDTQYF
-,13,-,TRBV4-3,TRBJ1-2,TGCGCCAGCAGCCAAGATCTAGGGTTTGGCTACACCTTC,CASSQDLGFGYTF
-,15,-,TRBV4-1,TRBJ2-7,TGCGCCAGCAGCCAACCCCGGGACTCCCCTCACGAGCAGTACTTC,CASSQPRDSPHEQYF
few,15,-,TRBV2,TRBJ1-4,TGTGCCAGCAGCCAAAGGGGGTTAAGTAATGAAAAACTGTTTTTT,CASSQRGLSNEKLFF
-,14,-,TRBV7-3,TRBJ2-7,TGTGCCAGCAGCTTCGACAGGACCTCCTACGAGCAGTACTTC,CASSFDRTSYEQYF
-,14,-,TRBV15,TRBJ1-1,TGTGCCACCACCCCCGGGAGGGGAAGGGCTGAAGCTTTCTTT,CATTPGRGRAEAFF
-,17,-,TRBV4-2,TRBJ2-3,TGTGCCAGCAGCCCAGAAGGATGGAGCGTTGCCACAGATACGCAGTATTTT,CASSPEGWSVATDTQYF
many,17,-,TRBV18,TRBJ1-6,TGTGCCAGCTCACCACTGGTGTCTGATTCATATAATTCACCCCTCCACTTT,CASSPLVSDSYNSPLHF
-,14,-,TRBV7-2,TRBJ2-7,TGTGCCAGCAGCTTACATTGGACAGCCTACGAGCAGTACTTC,CASSLHWTAYEQYF
-,12,-,TRBV6-1,TRBJ1-2,TGTGCCAGCAGTGACGGAAACTATGGCTACACCTTC,CASSDGNYGYTF
few,14,-,TRBV6-5,TRBJ1-1,TGTGCCAGCAGTTTAAAGGGGGAGAACACTGAAGCTTTCTTT,CASSLKGENTEAFF
few,11,-,TRBV30,TRBJ2-7,TGTGCCTGGAGTCGTACCTACGAGCAGTACTTC,CAWSRTYEQYF
-,15,-,TRBV6-2/TRBV6-3,TRBJ2-7,TGTGCCAGCAGTTACTCGGGCGGGGAGGTGAGCGAGCAGTACTTC,CASSYSGGEVSEQYF
-,15,-,TRBV6-2/TRBV6-3,TRBJ2-7,TGTGCCAGCAGTTACCGTCTATCGGGGGGCGGCGAGCAGTACTTC,CASSYRLSGGGEQYF
-,14,-,TRBV5-1,TRBJ1-6,TGCGCCAGCAGCTGGGGGAGGGCTAATTCACCCCTCCACTTT,CASSWGRANSPLHF
-,15,TRBD1,TRBV4-3,TRBJ1-2,TGCGCCAGCAGCCATACGGGACAGGGGACCTATGGCTACACCTTC,CASSHTGQGTYGYTF
-,13,TRBD2,TRBV29-1,TRBJ2-1,TGCAGCGTTAGGACTAGCGGGGGGGATGAGCAGTTCTTC,CSVRTSGGDEQFF
-,13,-,TRBV15,TRBJ2-5,TGTGCCACCAGCAGTAAGGCTTGGGAGACCCAGTACTTC,CATSSKAWETQYF
-,13,-,TRBV5-1,TRBJ1-4,TGCGCCAGCAGCACAGGCGTCGCTGAAAAACTGTTTTTT,CASSTGVAEKLFF
-,15,-,TRBV5-1,TRBJ2-3,TGCGCCAGCAGCTTTGGTGCGGGAAACACAGATACGCAGTATTTT,CASSFGAGNTDTQYF
once,15,-,TRBV19,TRBJ1-3,TGTGCCAGTAGTATGAGTACTAGCTCTGGAAACACCATATATTTT,CASSMSTSSGNTIYF
-,15,TRBD1,TRBV7-2,TRBJ1-5,TGTGCCAGCAGCTCACAGGGGCTGCCAAATCAGCCCCAGCATTTT,CASSSQGLPNQPQHF
-,15,TRBD2,TRBV11-3,TRBJ2-7,TGTGCCAGCAGCCGCGGTGGGACTAGCGACTACGAGCAGTACTTC,CASSRGGTSDYEQYF
-,13,-,TRBV25-1,TRBJ2-1,TGTGCCAACCGGGGCAGGGGGGGCAATGAGCAGTTCTTC,CANRGRGGNEQFF
few,13,-,TRBV6-4,TRBJ2-7,TGTGCCAGCAGTGACTCCGCCGGCTACGAGCAGTACTTC,CASSDSAGYEQYF
-,14,-,TRBV12-5,TRBJ2-1,TGTGCTAGTGCTCCGCTGGACCGAGACAATGAGCAGTTCTTC,CASAPLDRDNEQFF
once,15,-,TRBV7-9,TRBJ1-5,TGTGCCAGCAGCCACGGAGGGGGTATCAATCAGCCCCAGCATTTT,CASSHGGGINQPQHF
once,14,TRBD2,TRBV7-3,TRBJ2-7,TGTGCCAGCAGTTCACAGGCGGGAGGTTACGAGCAGTACTTC,CASSSQAGGYEQYF
-,14,TRBD2,TRBV19,TRBJ2-7,TGTGCCAGTAGTACTAGCGGGGAGAACTACGAGCAGTACTTC,CASSTSGENYEQYF
few,13,-,TRBV7-9,TRBJ1-6,TGTGCCAGCAGCTTAGTGGGGGCGGAACCCCTCCACTTT,CASSLVGAEPLHF
-,13,TRBD1,TRBV7-3,TRBJ1-1,TGTGCCAGCAGCTCGCCAACAGGGGCTGAAGCTTTCTTT,CASSSPTGAEAFF
-,15,-,TRBV4-3,TRBJ1-3,TGCGCCAGCAGCGCGGGAATGGGTGCTGGAAACACCATATATTTT,CASSAGMGAGNTIYF
-,13,-,TRBV7-3,TRBJ2-5,TGTGCCAGCAGCTTAAGTCCACAAGAGACCCAGTACTTC,CASSLSPQETQYF
few,13,-,TRBV5-1,TRBJ2-3,TGCGCCAGCAGCTTCAGCCCATGGGATACGCAGTATTTT,CASSFSPWDTQYF
-,13,-,TRBV18,TRBJ2-5,TGTGCCAGCTCACCTAGGGGCACGGAGACCCAGTACTTC,CASSPRGTETQYF
-,14,TRBD1,TRBV29-1,TRBJ1-4,TGCAGCGCTTTGACAGGGGCGGCTAATGAAAAACTGTTTTTT,CSALTGAANEKLFF
-,15,-,TRBV10-3,TRBJ1-3,TGTGCCATCAGCGACGTTGGGGGTGGTGGAAACACCATATATTTT,CAISDVGGGGNTIYF
once,13,-,TRBV3-1/TRBV3-2,TRBJ1-2,TGTGCCAGCAGCCTGGGGGGCGGTAAGAGCTACACCTTC,CASSLGGGKSYTF
-,14,-,TRBV21-1,TRBJ1-1,TGTGCCAGCAATCTGAGGACCTTCGGCACTGAAGCTTTCTTT,CASNLRTFGTEAFF
-,14,-,TRBV12-1,TRBJ1-5,TGTGCCAGCAGCTTTGTGGCATCGAATCAGCCCCAGCATTTT,CASSFVASNQPQHF